This TCR beta chain was sequenced during a study of human T cells and chemical hapten exposure. Study-wide points: TCRs above 1 in 1000 frequency did not change with DPC sensitization.

The CDR3 consists of 16 residues. Trimming took off 6 bases at V and 2 bases at J, with 18 bases between the two ends. Attachment of unique molecular identifiers to individual cDNA molecules was performed in the library. Per the study methods: A per-sample median of roughly 100,000 TCRs was observed, with a range of 23,224 to 690,600. From the RACE reads, TCRdb called clonotypes with MiXCR, one entry per CDR3 protein. These V and J calls derive from TCRdb rather than the authors' analysis. The table shows roughly 75,000 distinct CDR3 sequences, with around 9.3% occurring only once. For this clonotype: Its antigen remains unknown.

Sample time point: healthy volunteer bleed at 6 weeks. Unfractionated whole blood yielded the extracted total RNA. The receptor was derived from a female donor in good health. Some clones in this sample may be carry-over from other donors' samples. The chain employs TRBV12-3 or TRBV12-4 and TRBJ2-3; possibly TRBD2 for D (5 bases). Sequencing was done on a sample of whole blood. The CDR3 nucleotides are TGTGCCAGCAGCGACGAAAGGAGGCAGAACACAGATACGCAGTATTTT. Translating gives CASSDERRQNTDTQYF.